These T cell receptor beta chains were read from a single sample in a study of T cell repertoires in cytomegalovirus infection. TCRdb independently ran MiXCR on the reads; one entry per CDR3 protein. The sample yields about 740,000 distinct CDR3 sequences, roughly a third seen once. Their cognate antigens are unknown. Here the sequenced sample was cultured PBMCs, taken from culture after CMV antigen stimulation. Receptors were obtained from a human donor in good health (CMV status not recorded). Some clones in this sample may be carry-over from other donors' samples. The CDR3 runs from the conserved cysteine through the conserved F or W.

j_gene | v_gene | CDR3aa
TRBJ2-7 | TRBV20-1 | CSAQRPTSGSYEQYF
TRBJ2-3 | TRBV27 | CASSLGGRGSDTQYF
TRBJ1-1 | TRBV20-1 | CSASPAGMNTEAFF
TRBJ2-7 | TRBV27 | CASKPRAASSYEQYF
TRBJ1-3 | TRBV25-1 | CASSPGWGNTIYF
TRBJ2-4 | TRBV5-1 | CASSVLAGSVKNIQYF
TRBJ2-3 | TRBV20-1 | CSARGLAGADTQYF
TRBJ1-2 | TRBV29-1 | CSVPGQGSYGYTF
TRBJ2-7 | TRBV5-5 | CASSFLGMARHEQYF
TRBJ1-5 | TRBV12-3/TRBV12-4 | CASSGQGFQPQHF
TRBJ2-3 | TRBV11-2 | CASSRARSTDTQYF
TRBJ2-5 | TRBV7-6 | CASSREGHQETQYF
TRBJ1-6 | TRBV20-1 | CSAPGRLLSSYNSPLHF
TRBJ2-5 | TRBV7-6 | CASSLTGTGHGETQYF
TRBJ2-7 | TRBV7-2 | CASSPAASGVYEQYF
TRBJ2-4 | TRBV28 | CATLAGDDLAKNIQYF
TRBJ1-6 | TRBV7-2 | CASREVSSYNSPLHF
TRBJ2-1 | TRBV12-5 | CASGSPPLAANEQFF
TRBJ1-1 | TRBV19 | CASSGTGIDTEAFF
TRBJ1-1 | TRBV6-1 | CASSQPLAGRGFAEAFF
TRBJ2-1 | TRBV19 | CASSGADPTGYNEQFF
TRBJ1-2 | TRBV13 | CASRPPGQGINGYTF
TRBJ2-3 | TRBV20-1 | CSAIPGQGTDTQYF
TRBJ2-1 | TRBV2 | CASSFWTSGGDSSSYNEQFF
TRBJ2-4 | TRBV6-8 | CASSYRGRLAKNIQYF
TRBJ2-7 | TRBV30 | CALSGTINLGQYF
TRBJ2-5 | TRBV7-2 | CASSLGRFQETQYF
TRBJ2-5 | TRBV20-1 | CSAREGYQETQYF
TRBJ2-5 | TRBV19 | CASRRMTGTQETQYF